This TCR beta chain came from a study of blood T cell repertoires in COVID-19. The wider study: Sources were T cells, B-cell-depleted T cells, or PBMCs; the material itself was cDNA or gDNA.

Deletions cut 1 base from V and 4 bases from J, with 7 bases between. Germline V CDR1 and CDR2: LNHNV, YYDKDF (reference sequence). The CDR3 runs 13 residues. Study processing details: Estimated nucleated cell counts came from reference gene primer amplification. Measured with immunoSEQ multiplex PCR; TCRdb has only the in-frame clones, and not every one. The V and J calls and clone size come from that table; D and trimming were worked out from the DNA. Of approximately 54,000 clones listed, more than 80% are singletons. The rearrangement uses TRBV15 and TRBJ1-2, with D uncertain. Sequenced input: peripheral blood. The clonotype comes from a woman in her sixties with acute or convalescent COVID-19. CDR3: CATSRGGRYGYTF. Here the CDR3 DNA reads TGTGCCACCAGCAGAGGAGGGCGCTATGGCTACACCTTC.